This TCR beta chain was captured by sequencing in a study of blood T cell repertoires in COVID-19. Background on the study: T cells, B-cell-depleted T cells, or PBMCs provided the cDNA or gDNA that served as material.

Repertoires were generated with immunoSEQ multiplex PCR, while TCRdb's copy carries only in-frame clones and drops some. Among 200,000 to 250,000 clones, roughly 84% were seen once, and the ten largest hold around 3.3%. Germline CDR1 and CDR2: LNHDA and SQIVND (reference sequence). The CDR3 contains 13 residues. Unmatched junction bases numbered 4, after V lost 10 bases and J lost 2 bases. This TCR was recovered from a woman over 75 with acute or convalescent COVID-19. Material: peripheral blood. The chain joins TRBV19 to TRBJ1-2; 10 bases agree with TRBD1. CDR3 amino acids: CATRTGGNYGYTF. The DNA of the CDR3 is TGTGCCACCAGGACAGGGGGGAACTATGGCTACACCTTC.